The TCR beta chain under discussion was sequenced for a study of T cell repertoires in cytomegalovirus infection. The overall study: Public TCR beta signatures were indicative of both CMV infection and a matching HLA type.

Germline CDR1 reads SGHTA; CDR2 reads FQGNSA. The CDR3 consists of 13 residues. Trimming removed 6 bases at V and 7 bases at J, with 13 bases between. This clonotype was seen ten or more times. TCRdb redid the calling of the reads with MiXCR, one entry per CDR3 protein. The sample has 97,000 or so distinct CDR3 sequences; approximately 17% are singletons. This TCR derives from a human donor in good health (CMV status not recorded). Some clones in this sample may be carry-over from other donors' samples. The gene calls are TRBV7-2 and TRBJ1-5, with unresolved D. The specimen was PBMCs. CDR3 bases: TGTGCCAGCAGACCGGGGTCGGGCCAGCCCCAGCATTTT. Translated: CASRPGSGQPQHF. Using reference TRBV7-2 and TRBJ1-5 for the parts outside the CDR3, the full variable domain is GAGVSQSPSNKVTEKGKDVELRCDPISGHTALYWYRQSLGQGLEFLIYFQGNSAPDKSGLPSDRFSAERTGGSVSTLTIQRTQQEDSAVYLCASRPGSGQPQHFGDGTRLSIL.